This T cell receptor beta chain came from a study of T cell changes during pregnancy in multiple sclerosis. The method was immunoSEQ multiplex PCR; TCRdb's version includes in-frame clones alone and lacks a portion of them. In the table there are about 64,000 clones, 80% to 95% of which are singletons. The CDR3 totals 14 residues. V was cut by 3 bases and J by 6 bases, with 14 bases left in between. The germline V gene has CDR1 MNHEY and CDR2 SMNVEV (reference sequence). The sequence came from a female donor in good health, enrolled as a control in a pregnancy study. V gene TRBV27 combines with J gene TRBJ1-1; tentative D call: TRBD1 (5 bases). The sequencing used peripheral blood, collected in the second trimester of pregnancy. The CDR3 reads CASSFGGGLAEAFF. The DNA for the CDR3 is TGTGCCAGCAGTTTCGGGGGGGGGTTGGCTGAAGCTTTCTTT.